This T cell receptor beta chain was identified in a study of T cell repertoires in cytomegalovirus infection. Points from the study as a whole: Using cumulative public TCR beta family frequency, the authors identified those who carried CMV together with the relevant HLA.

Germline lookup yields CDR1 SGHTA and CDR2 FQGTGA. This CDR3 region has 13 residues. V lost 1 base to trimming and J lost 2 bases, with 5 bases between them. Each CDR3 protein is one row after TCRdb ran MiXCR on the reads. The profile shows about 310,000 distinct CDR3 sequences, around a quarter of them singletons. This clonotype was observed a single time. What it binds is unknown. The TCR sequence derives from a human donor in good health (CMV status not recorded). Some clones in this sample may be carry-over from other donors' samples. The sample was cultured PBMCs, taken from culture after CMV antigen stimulation. V gene TRBV7-3 combines with J gene TRBJ2-5; D gene unclear. The CDR3: CASSLNWQETQYF. The CDR3 nucleotides read TGTGCCAGCAGCTTAAACTGGCAAGAGACCCAGTACTTC.